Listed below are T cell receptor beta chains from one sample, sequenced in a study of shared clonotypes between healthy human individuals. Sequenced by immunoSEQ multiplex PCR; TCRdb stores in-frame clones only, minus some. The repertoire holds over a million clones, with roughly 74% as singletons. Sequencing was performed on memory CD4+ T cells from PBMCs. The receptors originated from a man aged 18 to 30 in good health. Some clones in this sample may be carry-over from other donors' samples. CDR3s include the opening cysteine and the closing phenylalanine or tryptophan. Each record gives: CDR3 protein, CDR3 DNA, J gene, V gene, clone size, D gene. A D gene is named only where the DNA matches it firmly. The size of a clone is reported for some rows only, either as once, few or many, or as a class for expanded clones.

CDR3aa: CASSLKAGEEKLFF
CDR3nt: TGTGCCAGCAGCTTGAAGGCAGGGGAGGAAAAACTGTTTTTT
j_gene: TRBJ1-4
v_gene: TRBV5-4
abundance: .
d_gene: .

CDR3aa: CASRMDSLHPGELFF
CDR3nt: TGTGCCAGCAGGATGGACAGTCTACACCCCGGGGAGCTGTTTTTT
j_gene: TRBJ2-2
v_gene: TRBV27
abundance: .
d_gene: .

CDR3aa: CASRTPADTQYF
CDR3nt: TGTGCCAGCAGAACTCCCGCAGATACGCAGTATTTT
j_gene: TRBJ2-3
v_gene: TRBV28
abundance: .
d_gene: .

CDR3aa: CAIPRGQFSSGANVLTF
CDR3nt: TGTGCCATCCCGCGGGGACAGTTTTCCTCTGGGGCCAACGTCCTGACTTTC
j_gene: TRBJ2-6
v_gene: TRBV7-9
abundance: .
d_gene: .

CDR3aa: CASSQVGQGNTEAFF
CDR3nt: TGTGCCAGCAGCCAAGTAGGGCAGGGGAACACTGAAGCTTTCTTT
j_gene: TRBJ1-1
v_gene: TRBV4-2
abundance: .
d_gene: .

CDR3aa: CASSLGIALVYGYTF
CDR3nt: TGTGCCAGCAGCTTAGGGATAGCTCTCGTCTATGGCTACACCTTC
j_gene: TRBJ1-2
v_gene: TRBV7-2
abundance: .
d_gene: .

CDR3aa: CASSYTGGQAFF
CDR3nt: TGTGCCAGCAGCTACACAGGGGGCCAAGCTTTCTTT
j_gene: TRBJ1-1
v_gene: TRBV7-8
abundance: .
d_gene: TRBD1

CDR3aa: CASSAMGGAGYTF
CDR3nt: TGTGCCAGCAGCGCCATGGGGGGAGCCGGCTACACCTTC
j_gene: TRBJ1-2
v_gene: TRBV9
abundance: .
d_gene: .

CDR3aa: CASSPGQGTQLQAFF
CDR3nt: TGCGCCAGCAGCCCCGGACAGGGGACACAACTACAAGCTTTCTTT
j_gene: TRBJ1-1
v_gene: TRBV10-1
abundance: .
d_gene: TRBD1

CDR3aa: CASRMTGNYGYTF
CDR3nt: TGTGCCAGCAGAATGACAGGGAACTATGGCTACACCTTC
j_gene: TRBJ1-2
v_gene: TRBV28
abundance: .
d_gene: TRBD1

CDR3aa: CASSFGSSGSDTQYF
CDR3nt: TGTGCCAGCAGCTTTGGGAGTAGCGGGAGTGATACGCAGTATTTT
j_gene: TRBJ2-3
v_gene: TRBV5-4
abundance: .
d_gene: TRBD2

CDR3aa: CASSLSVAGYNEQFF
CDR3nt: TGTGCCAGCAGTTTATCGGTGGCGGGTTACAATGAGCAGTTCTTC
j_gene: TRBJ2-1
v_gene: TRBV27
abundance: many
d_gene: .

CDR3aa: CASSQGGETQYF
CDR3nt: TGCGCCAGCAGCCAAGGAGGGGAGACCCAGTACTTC
j_gene: TRBJ2-5
v_gene: TRBV4-1
abundance: .
d_gene: .

CDR3aa: CASSDRGGLTEAFF
CDR3nt: TGCGCCAGCAGCGACAGGGGCGGGCTCACTGAAGCTTTCTTT
j_gene: TRBJ1-1
v_gene: TRBV10-1
abundance: .
d_gene: TRBD1

CDR3aa: CASSEYGGVDNQPQHF
CDR3nt: TGTGCCAGCAGTGAGTACGGGGGCGTTGACAATCAGCCCCAGCATTTT
j_gene: TRBJ1-5
v_gene: TRBV6-1
abundance: .
d_gene: .

CDR3aa: CAWSVAPSGSKNIQYF
CDR3nt: TGTGCCTGGAGTGTAGCCCCTAGCGGGAGCAAAAACATTCAGTACTTC
j_gene: TRBJ2-4
v_gene: TRBV30
abundance: .
d_gene: TRBD2

CDR3aa: CASSYRDLLEQYF
CDR3nt: TGTGCCAGCAGTTACCGGGACCTCCTCGAGCAGTACTTC
j_gene: TRBJ2-7
v_gene: TRBV6-9
abundance: once
d_gene: .

CDR3aa: CASSPREHRMNTEAFF
CDR3nt: TGCGCCAGCAGTCCTCGGGAACATCGCATGAACACTGAAGCTTTCTTT
j_gene: TRBJ1-1
v_gene: TRBV23-1
abundance: .
d_gene: .

CDR3aa: CASSFQGTSRGKNIQYF
CDR3nt: TGTGCCAGCAGCTTCCAGGGGACTAGTAGAGGAAAAAACATTCAGTACTTC
j_gene: TRBJ2-4
v_gene: TRBV7-9
abundance: .
d_gene: TRBD2

CDR3aa: CASSLGSDYTEAFF
CDR3nt: TGCGCCAGCAGCTTGGGTTCTGACTACACTGAAGCTTTCTTT
j_gene: TRBJ1-1
v_gene: TRBV5-1
abundance: .
d_gene: .

CDR3aa: CASSERETQYF
CDR3nt: TGTGCCAGCAGTGAGCGGGAGACCCAGTACTTC
j_gene: TRBJ2-5
v_gene: TRBV2
abundance: .
d_gene: .

CDR3aa: CAWMRDTYAGNTIYF
CDR3nt: TGTGCCTGGATGCGGGACACTTACGCTGGAAACACCATATATTTT
j_gene: TRBJ1-3
v_gene: TRBV30
abundance: .
d_gene: .

CDR3aa: CAISAVDSYEQYF
CDR3nt: TGTGCCATCAGTGCCGTTGATTCCTACGAGCAGTACTTC
j_gene: TRBJ2-7
v_gene: TRBV10-3
abundance: .
d_gene: .

CDR3aa: CASSLTSGSGETQYF
CDR3nt: TGTGCCAGCAGCTTGACTAGCGGGAGTGGAGAGACCCAGTACTTC
j_gene: TRBJ2-5
v_gene: TRBV7-2
abundance: few
d_gene: TRBD2

CDR3aa: CASSISGVDTEAFF
CDR3nt: TGTGCCAGTAGTATCTCCGGGGTGGACACTGAAGCTTTCTTT
j_gene: TRBJ1-1
v_gene: TRBV19
abundance: .
d_gene: .

CDR3aa: CASSQDHTGELFF
CDR3nt: TGTGCCAGCAGCCAAGACCACACCGGGGAGCTGTTTTTT
j_gene: TRBJ2-2
v_gene: TRBV14
abundance: .
d_gene: .

CDR3aa: CASSPLSENGYEQYF
CDR3nt: TGTGCCAGCTCACCATTATCGGAGAACGGTTACGAGCAGTACTTC
j_gene: TRBJ2-7
v_gene: TRBV18
abundance: .
d_gene: .

CDR3aa: CASSLPGGANTGELFF
CDR3nt: TGCGCCAGCAGCCTCCCCGGGGGGGCGAACACCGGGGAGCTGTTTTTT
j_gene: TRBJ2-2
v_gene: TRBV5-1
abundance: .
d_gene: TRBD2

CDR3aa: CARGPGNTEAFF
CDR3nt: TGTGCCCGGGGCCCAGGGAACACTGAAGCTTTCTTT
j_gene: TRBJ1-1
v_gene: TRBV30
abundance: .
d_gene: .

CDR3aa: CASSPSGTLNSGNTIYF
CDR3nt: TGTGCCAGCTCACCCTCCGGGACACTGAACTCTGGAAACACCATATATTTT
j_gene: TRBJ1-3
v_gene: TRBV18
abundance: .
d_gene: .

CDR3aa: CASSAQDYGYTF
CDR3nt: TGTGCCAGCAGCGCACAGGACTATGGCTACACCTTC
j_gene: TRBJ1-2
v_gene: TRBV6-1
abundance: once
d_gene: .

CDR3aa: CASSQPREFSYNEQFF
CDR3nt: TGCGCCAGCAGCCAACCCCGGGAGTTTTCCTACAATGAGCAGTTCTTC
j_gene: TRBJ2-1
v_gene: TRBV4-1
abundance: .
d_gene: .

CDR3aa: CASSLVQGLINQPQHF
CDR3nt: TGTGCCAGCAGTTTAGTACAGGGTCTCATCAATCAGCCCCAGCATTTT
j_gene: TRBJ1-5
v_gene: TRBV28
abundance: few
d_gene: .

CDR3aa: CASSLAVGRNYGYTF
CDR3nt: TGCGCCAGCAGCTTGGCGGTAGGGCGAAACTATGGCTACACCTTC
j_gene: TRBJ1-2
v_gene: TRBV5-1
abundance: .
d_gene: .

CDR3aa: CAGGQGSSGANVLTF
CDR3nt: TGTGCCGGAGGACAGGGGAGCTCTGGGGCCAACGTCCTGACTTTC
j_gene: TRBJ2-6
v_gene: TRBV30
abundance: many
d_gene: TRBD1

CDR3aa: CASSIVSWGGFNQPQHF
CDR3nt: TGTGCCAGTAGTATAGTGAGTTGGGGGGGATTCAATCAGCCCCAGCATTTT
j_gene: TRBJ1-5
v_gene: TRBV19
abundance: .
d_gene: .

CDR3aa: CASSLDLGNGVTQYF
CDR3nt: TGTGCCAGCAGCTTAGACCTAGGGAACGGGGTTACGCAGTATTTT
j_gene: TRBJ2-3
v_gene: TRBV7-8
abundance: few
d_gene: .

CDR3aa: CASSRNAPSVGTGELFF
CDR3nt: TGTGCCAGCTCACGCAACGCCCCGAGCGTGGGCACCGGGGAGCTGTTTTTT
j_gene: TRBJ2-2
v_gene: TRBV18
abundance: .
d_gene: .

CDR3aa: CASSQGLKPLETQYF
CDR3nt: TGCGCCAGCAGCCAGGGACTCAAACCCCTGGAGACCCAGTACTTC
j_gene: TRBJ2-5
v_gene: TRBV4-3
abundance: .
d_gene: .

CDR3aa: CASSQLAAGFNEQFF
CDR3nt: TGCGCCAGCAGCCAACTAGCGGCGGGGTTCAATGAGCAGTTCTTC
j_gene: TRBJ2-1
v_gene: TRBV4-1
abundance: once
d_gene: TRBD2

CDR3aa: CASRPPGAKSYEQYF
CDR3nt: TGTGCCAGCAGGCCCCCAGGGGCTAAATCCTACGAGCAGTACTTC
j_gene: TRBJ2-7
v_gene: TRBV6-1
abundance: .
d_gene: .

CDR3aa: CSVVEGGGYTF
CDR3nt: TGCAGCGTTGTAGAGGGGGGAGGCTACACCTTC
j_gene: TRBJ1-2
v_gene: TRBV29-1
abundance: .
d_gene: .

CDR3aa: CASSTSGSTGEQFF
CDR3nt: TGTGCCAGCAGCACTAGCGGGAGTACGGGTGAGCAGTTCTTC
j_gene: TRBJ2-1
v_gene: TRBV2
abundance: once
d_gene: TRBD2

CDR3aa: CASSLGGSRDEQFF
CDR3nt: TGTGCCAGCAGTTTGGGCGGGAGTCGCGATGAGCAGTTCTTC
j_gene: TRBJ2-1
v_gene: TRBV28
abundance: .
d_gene: TRBD2

CDR3aa: CASLGTSGGTEAFF
CDR3nt: TGCGCCAGCCTTGGGACATCGGGCGGCACTGAAGCTTTCTTT
j_gene: TRBJ1-1
v_gene: TRBV4-1
abundance: many
d_gene: .

CDR3aa: CASSKSGRAQETQYF
CDR3nt: TGTGCCAGCAGTAAGAGCGGGAGGGCCCAAGAGACCCAGTACTTC
j_gene: TRBJ2-5
v_gene: TRBV5-4
abundance: once
d_gene: TRBD2

CDR3aa: CASSRLPTGELFF
CDR3nt: TGCGCCAGCAGCCGCTTACCCACCGGGGAGCTGTTTTTT
j_gene: TRBJ2-2
v_gene: TRBV4-3
abundance: .
d_gene: .

CDR3aa: CAWRRGQAGNTIYF
CDR3nt: TGTGCCTGGAGACGGGGGCAGGCTGGAAACACCATATATTTT
j_gene: TRBJ1-3
v_gene: TRBV30
abundance: few
d_gene: .

CDR3aa: CASSTGTSGSNEQFF
CDR3nt: TGTGCCAGCAGCACCGGGACTAGCGGGAGCAATGAGCAGTTCTTC
j_gene: TRBJ2-1
v_gene: TRBV5-4
abundance: once
d_gene: TRBD2

CDR3aa: CASSRGGSYNEQFF
CDR3nt: TGCGCCAGCAGCCGTGGAGGGTCCTACAATGAGCAGTTCTTC
j_gene: TRBJ2-1
v_gene: TRBV5-1
abundance: .
d_gene: .

CDR3aa: CASSFRETQYF
CDR3nt: TGCGCCAGCAGCTTTCGGGAGACCCAGTACTTC
j_gene: TRBJ2-5
v_gene: TRBV5-1
abundance: .
d_gene: .

CDR3aa: CAISRGPEAFF
CDR3nt: TGTGCCATCAGTCGGGGCCCTGAAGCTTTCTTT
j_gene: TRBJ1-1
v_gene: TRBV10-3
abundance: few
d_gene: .

CDR3aa: CASSLATAATNEKLFF
CDR3nt: TGTGCCAGCAGCTTGGCTACAGCAGCAACTAATGAAAAACTGTTTTTT
j_gene: TRBJ1-4
v_gene: TRBV7-2
abundance: .
d_gene: .

CDR3aa: CASSSTDYEQYF
CDR3nt: TGCGCCAGCAGCTCTACAGACTACGAGCAGTACTTC
j_gene: TRBJ2-7
v_gene: TRBV5-1
abundance: .
d_gene: .

CDR3aa: CASSSSAGGWYEQYF
CDR3nt: TGCGCCAGCAGCTCCTCCGCAGGGGGCTGGTACGAGCAGTACTTC
j_gene: TRBJ2-7
v_gene: TRBV5-1
abundance: .
d_gene: TRBD1

CDR3aa: CASSSSPSEAFF
CDR3nt: TGCGCCAGCAGCTCCTCCCCATCTGAAGCTTTCTTT
j_gene: TRBJ1-1
v_gene: TRBV4-3
abundance: once
d_gene: .

CDR3aa: CATNTAGRGYEQYF
CDR3nt: TGTGCCACCAACACTGCGGGAAGGGGCTACGAGCAGTACTTC
j_gene: TRBJ2-7
v_gene: TRBV2
abundance: .
d_gene: .

CDR3aa: CASSVEGPRIGGYTF
CDR3nt: TGTGCCAGCAGCGTAGAGGGACCGAGAATTGGAGGGTACACCTTC
j_gene: TRBJ1-2
v_gene: TRBV9
abundance: .
d_gene: .